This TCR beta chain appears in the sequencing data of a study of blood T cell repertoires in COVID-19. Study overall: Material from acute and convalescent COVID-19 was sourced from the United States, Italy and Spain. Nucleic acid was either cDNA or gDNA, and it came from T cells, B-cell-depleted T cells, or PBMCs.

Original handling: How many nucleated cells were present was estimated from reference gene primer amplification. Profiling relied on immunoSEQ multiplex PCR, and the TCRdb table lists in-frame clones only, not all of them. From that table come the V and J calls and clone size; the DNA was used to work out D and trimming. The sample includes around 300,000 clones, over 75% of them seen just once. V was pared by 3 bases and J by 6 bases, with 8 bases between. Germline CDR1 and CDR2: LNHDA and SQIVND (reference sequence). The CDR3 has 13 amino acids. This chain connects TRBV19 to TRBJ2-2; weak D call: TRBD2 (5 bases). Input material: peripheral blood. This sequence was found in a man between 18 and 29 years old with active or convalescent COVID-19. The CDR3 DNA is TGTGCCAGTAGTATGGGGAGACCCGGGGAGCTGTTTTTT. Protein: CASSMGRPGELFF. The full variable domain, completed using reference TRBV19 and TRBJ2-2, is DGGITQSPKYLFRKEGQNVTLSCEQNLNHDAMYWYRQDPGQGLRLIYYSQIVNDFQKGDIAEGYSVSREKKESFPLTVTSAQKNPTAFYLCASSMGRPGELFFGEGSRLTVL.